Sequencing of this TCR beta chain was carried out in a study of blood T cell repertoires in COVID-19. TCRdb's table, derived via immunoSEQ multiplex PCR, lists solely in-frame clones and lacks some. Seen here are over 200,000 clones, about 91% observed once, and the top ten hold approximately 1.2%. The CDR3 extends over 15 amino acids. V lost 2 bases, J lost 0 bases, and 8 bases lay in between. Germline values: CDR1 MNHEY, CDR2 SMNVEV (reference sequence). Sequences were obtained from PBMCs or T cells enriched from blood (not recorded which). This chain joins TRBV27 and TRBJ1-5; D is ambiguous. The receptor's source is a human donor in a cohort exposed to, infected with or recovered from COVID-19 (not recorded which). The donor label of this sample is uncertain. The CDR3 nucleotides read TGTGCCAGCAGTTTAAGGAGAGATAGCAATCAGCCCCAGCATTTT. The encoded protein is CASSLRRDSNQPQHF.